Here is one TCR beta chain with its context. The sample comes from a study of CD8 T cells in Susac syndrome. RNA, at 0.5 to 1 ug, was reverse transcribed with random hexamers. Multiplex PCR with immunoSEQ amplified the TCR beta CDR3 across 54 Vbeta and 13 Jbeta. One entry per CDR3 protein, called by TCRdb with MiXCR from the immunoSEQ multiplex PCR reads. The profile shows about 210,000 distinct CDR3 sequences, roughly 96% of them singletons. CD8+ and CD4+ T cells from blood underwent TCR beta sequencing. Negative isolation yielded CD4+ and CD8+ T cells, and FACS enriched TEMRA cells. V was cut by 0 bases and J by 9 bases, with 9 bases left in between. Germline-derived CDR1 and CDR2 are MGHRA and YSYEKL. The CDR3 extends over 13 amino acids.

The sequenced material came from CD4+ T cells from PBMCs. This TCR came from a human donor with multiple sclerosis. V gene TRBV4-1 combines with J gene TRBJ1-5, with D uncertain. CDR3 amino acids: CASSQDPAGPQHF. CDR3 bases: TGCGCCAGCAGCCAAGATCCGGCAGGGCCCCAGCATTTT.